The 9 T cell receptor beta chains presented below share a single source sample, sequenced in a study of human T cells and chemical hapten exposure (dated by TCRdb to about 2021). Library preparation used RACE. Sequencing relied on a NextSeq 500. In-frame beta chains were kept once TCRdb had trimmed the public reads at Q25 with fastp and called clones with MiXCR. One record per CDR3 amino acid sequence lists the most common genes and DNA. For this sample the table gives fewer than 300,000 distinct CDR3 sequences, of which roughly 8.9% were detected only once. Together, the top ten hold 2% to 2.5% of the sample. The label giving this sample's time point can be read as: pre-sensitization, week 0. The treatment or condition label, read with the paper, signifies: therapeutic diphenylcyclopropenone sensitization with weekly scalp DPC. The material sequenced was whole blood, taken in connection with sensitization to the hapten diphenylcyclopropenone (DPC). These TCRs come from a woman aged 40 to 50 with alopecia areata. Some clones in this sample may be carry-over from other donors' samples.

The chain recombines TRBV27 with TRBJ2-5, with 7 nucleotides matching TRBD1. CDR1 is MNHEY, CDR2 SMNVEV, per germline (reference sequence). V shed 5 bases, J shed 2 bases, and the junction held 5 bases outside the gene matches. The CDR3 contains 14 residues. The CDR3 sequence is CASSVDRHQETQYF. As DNA, the CDR3 is TGTGCCAGCAGTGTGGACAGGCATCAAGAGACCCAGTACTTC.

There are a few counts of this clonotype. This rearrangement joins TRBV18 to TRBJ2-4, with TRBD2 identical over 13 bases. Looked up from germline, CDR1 is KGHSH and CDR2 is LQKENI. The CDR3 totals 17 residues. J gave up 7 bases and V 2 bases, and 8 bases lay outside the gene matches. CDR3 protein: CASSPFTSGRAGNIQYF. CDR3 sequence (DNA): TGTGCCAGCTCACCATTCACTAGCGGGAGGGCCGGGAACATTCAGTACTTC.

This clonotype appeared many times. V and J are TRBV6-6 and TRBJ1-5; 10 bases map to TRBD1. Germline loops: CDR1 MNHNY, CDR2 SVGAGI (reference sequence). Trimming removed 6 bases from V and 3 bases from J; junction bases left unmatched: 5. This CDR3 comprises 15 residues. The DNA for the CDR3 is TGTGCCAGCAGAACCGGGACAGGGGCCAATCAGCCCCAGCATTTT. This gives the protein CASRTGTGANQPQHF.

V is TRBV11-1 and J is TRBJ2-2; D possibly corresponds to TRBD1 (5 bases). CDR1 is SGHAT, CDR2 FQDESV, per germline (reference sequence). V lost 3 bases, J lost 6 bases, and 14 bases lay in between. This CDR3 region has 15 residues. CDR3 sequence reads: CASSFNTRVPGELFF. CDR3 in DNA: TGTGCCAGCAGCTTCAATACCAGGGTCCCCGGGGAGCTGTTTTTT.

J is TRBJ2-1 and V is TRBV29-1, with 10 bases fitting TRBD2. J gave up 7 bases and V 8 bases, and 11 bases lay outside the gene matches. The CDR3 runs to 14 residues. Germline V CDR1 and CDR2: SQVTM, ANQGSEA. Written as DNA, the CDR3 is TGCAGCCTGGGGCTAGCGGGAGTGGGGAATGAGCAGTTCTTC. Its protein is CSLGLAGVGNEQFF.

This clonotype was found a few times. The gene calls are TRBV6-2 or TRBV6-3 and TRBJ1-2; 8 nucleotides line up with TRBD1. With 8 bases clipped from V and 8 bases from J, the junction kept 7 bases outside the gene matches. This CDR3 has 12 amino acids. Germline CDR1 reads MNHEY; CDR2 reads SVGEGT. The CDR3 DNA follows: TGTGCCAGCTCAGACCGGGACAGGGGCTACACCTTC. This codes for CASSDRDRGYTF.

This clonotype was detected a few times. V gene TRBV28 combines with J gene TRBJ1-1; the match to TRBD1 covers 7 bases. V trimming: 1 base; J trimming: 5 bases; junction bases outside the gene matches: 7. The germline gives CDR1 MDHEN, CDR2 SYDVKM. This CDR3 spans 15 amino acids. As DNA, the CDR3 is TGTGCCAGCAGTTTATATCAGGGGGAATGGACTGAAGCTTTCTTT. This gives the protein CASSLYQGEWTEAFF.

This clonotype was seen a few times. The V and J genes are TRBV7-9 and TRBJ1-2, with D tentatively TRBD1 (5 bases). Germline V gene lookup returns CDR1 SEHNR and CDR2 FQNEAQ (reference sequence). Trimming removed 2 bases from V and 4 bases from J, with 14 bases in between. The CDR3 has 15 residues. The CDR3 is CASSLITSTAYGYTF. CDR3 coding DNA: TGTGCCAGCAGCTTAATCACCTCGACAGCCTATGGCTACACCTTC.

The genes are TRBV7-9 and TRBJ2-1; D is undetermined. V was cut by 6 bases and J by 8 bases, with 8 bases left in between. CDR1 is SEHNR, CDR2 FQNEAQ, per germline (reference sequence). The CDR3 is 11 residues long. In nucleotides, the CDR3 is TGTGCCAGCAGGTTCCTGGATGAGCAGTTCTTC. Translated: CASRFLDEQFF. Looking up the rest from reference TRBV7-9 and TRBJ2-1 gives the full variable domain: DTGVSQNPRHKITKRGQNVTFRCDPISEHNRLYWYRQTLGQGPEFLTYFQNEAQLEKSRLLSDRFSAERPKGSFSTLEIQRTEQGDSAMYLCASRFLDEQFFGPGTRLTVL.